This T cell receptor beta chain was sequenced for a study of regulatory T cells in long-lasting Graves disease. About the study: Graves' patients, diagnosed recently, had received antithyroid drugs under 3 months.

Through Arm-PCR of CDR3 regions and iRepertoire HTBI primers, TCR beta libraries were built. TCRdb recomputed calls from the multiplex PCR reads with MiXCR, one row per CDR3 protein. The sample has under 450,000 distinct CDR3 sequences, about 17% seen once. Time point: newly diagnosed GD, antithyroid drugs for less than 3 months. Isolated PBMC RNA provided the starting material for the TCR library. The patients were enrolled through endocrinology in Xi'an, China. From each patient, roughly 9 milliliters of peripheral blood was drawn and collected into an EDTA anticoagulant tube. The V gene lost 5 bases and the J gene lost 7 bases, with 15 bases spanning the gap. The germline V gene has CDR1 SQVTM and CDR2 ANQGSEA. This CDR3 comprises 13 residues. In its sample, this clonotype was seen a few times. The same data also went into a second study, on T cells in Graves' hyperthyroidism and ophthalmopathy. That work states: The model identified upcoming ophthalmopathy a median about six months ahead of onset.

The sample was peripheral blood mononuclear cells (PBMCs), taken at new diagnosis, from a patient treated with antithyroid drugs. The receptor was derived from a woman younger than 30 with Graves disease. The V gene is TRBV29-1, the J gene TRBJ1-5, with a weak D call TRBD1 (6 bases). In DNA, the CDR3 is TGCAGCGTTTCCCGGGACACAGGGCAGCCCCAGCATTTT. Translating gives CSVSRDTGQPQHF.